Listed below are T cell receptor beta chains from one sample, sequenced in a study of blood T cell repertoires in COVID-19. Sequenced by immunoSEQ multiplex PCR; TCRdb stores in-frame clones only, minus some. The sample records approximately 77,000 clones, about nine tenths being singletons. Sequenced sample: peripheral blood. These TCRs come from a man aged 25 to 40 with acute or convalescent COVID-19. CDR3s include the opening cysteine and the closing phenylalanine or tryptophan. D genes are given only for firm matches. Clone sizes are given selectively: once, few, many, or a class where the clone is expanded.

clone_size j_call v_call d_call cdr3_aa cdr3_nt
. TRBJ1-2 TRBV30 TRBD1 CAWSGRDRASRGYTF TGTGCCTGGAGTGGGAGGGACAGGGCTTCGCGGGGCTACACCTTC
. TRBJ2-1 TRBV21-1 . CASSKGRGEQFF TGTGCCAGCAGCAAAGGAAGAGGAGAGCAGTTCTTC
. TRBJ1-2 TRBV30 TRBD1 CAWSVRDSDGYTF TGTGCCTGGAGTGTCCGGGACAGCGATGGCTACACCTTC
. TRBJ1-4 TRBV5-4 TRBD1 CASSFEGAGEKLFF TGTGCCAGCAGCTTTGAGGGGGCTGGGGAAAAACTGTTTTTT
. TRBJ1-5 TRBV6-1 . CASSEAQSENKPQHF TGTGCCAGCAGTGAAGCGCAATCGGAGAACAAGCCCCAGCATTTT
few TRBJ1-1 TRBV6-5 . CASSKSEVNTEAFF TGTGCCAGCAGCAAAAGCGAGGTTAACACTGAAGCTTTCTTT
. TRBJ2-5 TRBV30 TRBD2 CAWTSGGSQETQYF TGTGCCTGGACTAGCGGGGGGTCACAAGAGACCCAGTACTTC
. TRBJ1-2 TRBV3-1/TRBV3-2 . CASSQEGSYGYTF TGTGCCAGCAGCCAGGAAGGGAGCTATGGCTACACCTTC
. TRBJ2-1 TRBV19 TRBD2 CASSYRMTSGKSSYNEQFF TGTGCCAGTAGTTATCGAATGACTAGCGGGAAATCTAGCTACAATGAGCAGTTCTTC
. TRBJ1-1 TRBV7-3 . CASSSQRNTEAFF TGTGCCAGCAGCTCACAGAGGAACACTGAAGCTTTCTTT
once TRBJ1-2 TRBV23-1 TRBD1 CASSPDRGEGYTF TGCGCCAGCAGCCCTGACAGGGGGGAGGGCTACACCTTC
once TRBJ1-5 TRBV3-1/TRBV3-2 TRBD1 CASSQGSGQGAIGNQPQHF TGTGCCAGCAGCCAAGGGTCGGGACAGGGGGCCATAGGGAATCAGCCCCAGCATTTT
. TRBJ1-6 TRBV25-1 TRBD1 CASSESTGGSSPLHF TGTGCCAGCAGTGAATCTACAGGGGGCAGTTCACCCCTCCACTTT
few TRBJ2-5 TRBV9 TRBD1 CASSSGQGAPRSITETQYF TGTGCCAGCAGCAGCGGACAGGGGGCGCCAAGGTCCATCACGGAGACCCAGTACTTC
few TRBJ1-1 TRBV19 . CASSIVYYRNTEAFF TGTGCCAGTAGTATAGTGTATTATAGGAACACTGAAGCTTTCTTT
once TRBJ1-6 TRBV12-3/TRBV12-4 . CASRTGRSPLHF TGTGCCAGCAGAACAGGGCGATCACCCCTCCACTTT
. TRBJ1-3 TRBV3-1/TRBV3-2 . CASSQGYGQGNTIYF TGTGCCAGCAGCCAAGGCTACGGACAGGGAAACACCATATATTTT
. TRBJ1-2 TRBV29-1 TRBD1 CSVEDLLRDRYSYGYTF TGCAGCGTTGAAGATCTCTTGAGGGACAGATACTCCTATGGCTACACCTTC
. TRBJ1-2 TRBV30 . CAWSPTGRGYTF TGTGCCTGGAGTCCTACAGGGCGAGGCTACACCTTC
. TRBJ1-3 TRBV10-2 . CASSGEPVGAPSGNTIYF TGCGCCAGCAGTGGGGAGCCTGTGGGAGCCCCCTCTGGAAACACCATATATTTT
. TRBJ2-7 TRBV5-1 . CASRRAGVTYEQYF TGCGCCAGCAGGCGGGCAGGGGTGACCTACGAGCAGTACTTC
once TRBJ2-1 TRBV9 . CASSGSRATTYNEQFF TGTGCCAGCAGCGGGTCCCGGGCGACTACCTACAATGAGCAGTTCTTC
once TRBJ2-7 TRBV3-1/TRBV3-2 TRBD1 CASSQIRDRGLEQYF TGTGCCAGCAGCCAAATCCGGGACAGGGGGCTAGAGCAGTACTTC
. TRBJ1-6 TRBV10-3 . CAISDNRPYNSPLHF TGTGCCATCAGTGACAACAGGCCCTATAATTCACCCCTCCACTTT
. TRBJ2-3 TRBV5-6 TRBD2 CASSHSGTSGTYTDTQYF TGTGCCAGCAGCCACTCCGGGACTAGCGGGACGTACACAGATACGCAGTATTTT
. TRBJ1-1 TRBV12-3/TRBV12-4 . CASSLATGTEAFF TGTGCCAGCAGTTTAGCTACAGGCACTGAAGCTTTCTTT
. TRBJ1-6 TRBV19 . CASSPGGDSPLHF TGTGCCAGTAGTCCTGGGGGGGATTCACCCCTCCACTTT
. TRBJ2-1 TRBV2 TRBD2 CASSLSGGLYNEQFF TGTGCCAGCAGTCTGAGCGGGGGGCTCTACAATGAGCAGTTCTTC
. TRBJ1-2 TRBV7-2 . CASSLGGQGDNYGYTF TGTGCCAGCAGCTTAGGGGGACAAGGGGACAACTATGGCTACACCTTC
. TRBJ2-7 TRBV5-6 TRBD1 CASSSTGVLAYEQYF TGTGCCAGCAGCTCAACAGGGGTTTTGGCCTACGAGCAGTACTTC
. TRBJ1-5 TRBV6-5 TRBD1 CASSGQGKVQPQHF TGTGCCAGCAGCGGACAGGGAAAGGTTCAGCCCCAGCATTTT
. TRBJ2-2 TRBV5-6 . CASRPLGGTGELFF TGTGCCAGCAGACCCTTAGGGGGTACCGGGGAGCTGTTTTTT
few TRBJ1-5 TRBV19 . CASRPSARSNQPQHF TGTGCCAGTAGGCCTAGCGCCCGGAGCAATCAGCCCCAGCATTTT
. TRBJ2-1 TRBV27 TRBD1 CASGDRGHHNEQFF TGTGCCAGCGGTGACAGGGGGCATCACAATGAGCAGTTCTTC
. TRBJ2-1 TRBV19 TRBD1 CASSLGTDFNNEQFF TGTGCCAGTAGCCTCGGGACAGATTTCAACAATGAGCAGTTCTTC
. TRBJ2-1 TRBV3-1/TRBV3-2 TRBD2 CASSQGAGRVSANEQFF TGTGCCAGCAGCCAGGGAGCGGGGAGGGTATCCGCCAATGAGCAGTTCTTC
. TRBJ1-2 TRBV19 . CASSIKPEGNYGYTF TGTGCCAGTAGTATAAAGCCCGAGGGAAACTATGGCTACACCTTC
. TRBJ1-6 TRBV5-4 TRBD1 CASSSRGARSPLHF TGTGCCAGCAGCTCCAGGGGGGCTCGTTCACCCCTCCACTTT
. TRBJ2-7 TRBV19 . CASSPATDSYEQYF TGTGCCAGTAGTCCAGCGACAGATTCCTACGAGCAGTACTTC
. TRBJ1-3 TRBV19 . CASHTRTVSGNTIYF TGTGCCAGCCACACCCGGACTGTCTCTGGAAACACCATATATTTT
. TRBJ1-6 TRBV30 TRBD1 CAWTGTVNSPLHF TGTGCCTGGACCGGGACAGTCAATTCACCCCTCCACTTT
. TRBJ2-3 TRBV20-1 . CSDYREDTQYF TGCAGTGACTACAGGGAAGATACGCAGTATTTT
. TRBJ1-1 TRBV9 . CASSAGLGGRGDTEAFF TGTGCCAGCAGCGCCGGCTTGGGGGGGCGTGGAGACACTGAAGCTTTCTTT
. TRBJ1-6 TRBV5-4 . CASSLAGSLNSPLHF TGTGCCAGCAGCTTGGCTGGCAGTCTTAATTCACCCCTCCACTTT
. TRBJ2-5 TRBV18 . CASSPATRGETQYF TGTGCCAGCTCACCAGCGACACGAGGGGAGACCCAGTACTTC
. TRBJ2-1 TRBV3-1/TRBV3-2 TRBD2 CASSHRASGRAILGEQFF TGTGCCAGCAGCCATAGAGCTAGCGGGAGGGCCATCTTAGGCGAGCAGTTCTTC
. TRBJ1-2 TRBV29-1 TRBD1 CSVDVGGTGAGYTF TGCAGCGTTGACGTAGGAGGGACAGGGGCTGGCTACACCTTC
. TRBJ1-1 TRBV11-2 . CASSYLEGGRAKAFF TGTGCCAGCAGCTACTTAGAGGGTGGGAGGGCTAAAGCTTTCTTT
. TRBJ1-1 TRBV24-1 TRBD1 CATSDRKGQGWDTEAFF TGTGCCACCAGTGACCGAAAGGGACAGGGTTGGGACACTGAAGCTTTCTTT
few TRBJ1-2 TRBV3-1/TRBV3-2 . CASSQSGLLRRF TGTGCCAGCAGCCAATCAGGACTCCTGCGGCGTTTC
. TRBJ1-3 TRBV5-6 TRBD1 CASSSGTGGLGNTIYF TGTGCCAGCAGCTCCGGGACAGGGGGCCTTGGAAACACCATATATTTT
few TRBJ1-6 TRBV15 . CATSSDSSYNSPLHF TGTGCCACCAGCAGCGACAGCTCCTATAATTCACCCCTCCACTTT
. TRBJ1-2 TRBV14 . CASSQDYGRAYTF TGTGCCAGCAGCCAAGATTATGGCAGGGCGTATACCTTC
. TRBJ2-5 TRBV18 . CASSPGHNQETQYF TGTGCCAGCTCACCAGGACACAATCAAGAGACCCAGTACTTC
once TRBJ2-4 TRBV5-1 . CASSPNPGPAKNIQYF TGCGCCAGCAGCCCGAATCCAGGGCCCGCCAAAAACATTCAGTACTTC
. TRBJ1-4 TRBV12-5 . CASGPQTLGTNEKLFF TGTGCTAGTGGTCCCCAGACTCTTGGCACTAATGAAAAACTGTTTTTT
. TRBJ2-3 TRBV28 . CASSRPSRGTDTQYF TGTGCCAGCAGTCGACCCTCACGGGGCACAGATACGCAGTATTTT
once TRBJ1-1 TRBV6-5 TRBD1 CASSYSGQGYTEAFF TGTGCCAGCAGTTACTCGGGACAGGGCTACACTGAAGCTTTCTTT